This TCR beta chain was sequenced in a study of CD8 T cells in Susac syndrome. Random hexamers were used to reverse transcribe an amount of roughly 0.45 to 1 ug RNA. The amplification used immunoSEQ multiplex PCR on TCR beta CDR3; it spanned 54 Vbeta and 13 Jbeta. TCRdb re-called the immunoSEQ multiplex PCR reads through MiXCR, storing one row per CDR3 protein. The sample has around 130,000 distinct CDR3 sequences; approximately 94% are singletons. The source is a human donor with multiple sclerosis. The material sequenced was CD4+ T cells from PBMCs.

CDR3 sequence (DNA): TGTGCCAGCAGCTTAACGGTAGTCGAAGAGACCCAGTACTTC. Translating it yields CASSLTVVEETQYF. The chain recombines TRBV5-4 with TRBJ2-5, with unresolved D. V shed 2 bases and J shed 3 bases, with 11 bases lying between them. Germline V CDR1 and CDR2: SGHNT, YYREEE (reference sequence). CDR3 length: 14 amino acids.